What follows are 10 T cell receptor beta chains derived from one specimen sequenced in a study of OX40 agonist ivuxolimab in advanced cancers. Assay used: immunoSEQ multiplex PCR; TCRdb lists only in-frame clones, some missing. The sample yields some 39,000 clones, 70% to 90% seen once. Here the sequenced sample was CD4+ or CD8+ T cells sorted from blood, taken in a trial of the OX40 agonist ivuxolimab. The receptors originated from an adult with an advanced solid tumor such as melanoma, head and neck, liver or kidney cancer.

This chain uses TRBV18 with TRBJ1-6, with a possible D match to TRBD1 (5 bases). Trimming cost V 4 bases and J 5 bases, with 12 bases left between them. Per the germline V gene, CDR1 is KGHSH and CDR2 is LQKENI. This CDR3 spans 15 amino acids. The CDR3: CASSRGTGDNSPLHF. The CDR3 DNA sequence: TGTGCCAGCTCACGGGGGACCGGCGATAATTCACCCCTCCACTTT. Full variable domain (missing parts from reference TRBV18 and TRBJ1-6): NAGVMQNPRHLVRRRGQEARLRCSPMKGHSHVYWYRQLPEEGLKFMVYLQKENIIDESGMPKERFSAEFPKEGPSILRIQQVVRGDSAAYFCASSRGTGDNSPLHFGNGTRLTVT.

The CDR3 protein is CSGLRQNTEAFF. CDR3 nucleotide sequence: TGCAGCGGCCTTCGGCAGAACACTGAAGCTTTCTTT. The rearrangement links TRBV29-1 to TRBJ1-1; no firm D call. Germline loops: CDR1 SQVTM, CDR2 ANQGSEA. This CDR3 spans 12 amino acids. Deletions cut 7 bases from V and 1 base from J, with 10 bases between.

The rearrangement links TRBV28 to TRBJ2-7, with 10 nucleotides matching TRBD2. V lost 9 bases to trimming and J lost 1 base; unmatched junction nucleotides: 9. The CDR3 is 15 amino acids. CDR1 MDHEN and CDR2 SYDVKM come from the germline V gene. DNA of the CDR3: TGTGCCAGTTTCCCGGGACTAGCGAAGTCCTACGAGCAGTACTTC. Its translation is CASFPGLAKSYEQYF.

The V gene is TRBV5-4, the J gene TRBJ1-3, with unresolved D. Trimming cost V 3 bases and J 0 bases, with 7 bases left between them. The germline V gene encodes CDR1 SGHNT and CDR2 YYREEE (reference sequence). The CDR3 totals 14 residues. The CDR3 spells CASSSPSSGNTIYF. Here the CDR3 DNA reads TGTGCCAGCAGCTCGCCGAGCTCTGGAAACACCATATATTTT.

V usage is TRBV6-4 and J usage is TRBJ2-3, with 11 bases lining up with TRBD2. Trimming removed 4 bases from V and 3 bases from J; junction bases left unmatched: 3. Germline V lookup: CDR1 MRHNA, CDR2 SNTAGT. CDR3 size: 15 residues. The CDR3 nucleotides read TGTGCCAGCAGTGTTCTAGCGGGAGGAACAGATACGCAGTATTTT. Encoded protein: CASSVLAGGTDTQYF.

The count of this clone is one. The rearrangement links TRBV7-2 to TRBJ1-2; no firm D call. The CDR3 runs 13 residues. Deletions cut 10 bases from V and 0 bases from J, with 12 bases between. Germline CDR1 SGHTA, CDR2 FQGNSA. CDR3 in amino acids: CAIQDGANYGYTF. DNA for the CDR3: TGTGCCATCCAAGACGGAGCTAACTATGGCTACACCTTC. Full variable domain (outside the CDR3, taken from reference TRBV7-2 and TRBJ1-2): GAGVSQSPSNKVTEKGKDVELRCDPISGHTALYWYRQSLGQGLEFLIYFQGNSAPDKSGLPSDRFSAERTGGSVSTLTIQRTQQEDSAVYLCAIQDGANYGYTFGSGTRLTVV.

The chain links TRBV13 to TRBJ1-2; D call uncertain. V lost 4 bases and J 2 bases, leaving 11 bases between the germline ends. The length of the CDR3 is 14 residues. Germline V gene sequence: CDR1 PRHDT, CDR2 FYEKMQ (reference sequence). CDR3: CASSSLDRNYGYTF. CDR3 DNA sequence: TGTGCCAGCAGCTCCCTGGACCGGAACTATGGCTACACCTTC.

The gene calls are TRBV28 and TRBJ1-3; tentative D call: TRBD1 (6 bases). CDR1 MDHEN and CDR2 SYDVKM come from the germline V gene. The CDR3 loop spans 15 amino acids. Trimming removed 6 bases at V and 0 bases at J, with 12 bases between. CDR3 region: CASSPGTLSGNTIYF. As DNA, the CDR3 is TGTGCCAGCAGCCCCGGGACACTCTCTGGAAACACCATATATTTT.

The genes are TRBV27 and TRBJ1-2, with D unclear. The V and J ends lost 6 bases and 6 bases respectively, with 11 bases between them. Germline V gives CDR1 MNHEY, CDR2 SMNVEV (reference sequence). This CDR3 comprises 12 residues. The CDR3 reads CASSSKRNGYTF. For the CDR3, the DNA is TGTGCCAGCAGCTCAAAGAGGAATGGCTACACCTTC.

This chain links TRBV6-6 with TRBJ2-4; no clear D gene. Trimming removed 10 bases at V and 0 bases at J, with 13 bases between. Germline V gives CDR1 MNHNY, CDR2 SVGAGI (reference sequence). This CDR3 contains 14 residues. CDR3 sequence (DNA): TGTGCCACCTCTCCCGCCCTAGCCAAAAACATTCAGTACTTC. This translates into CATSPALAKNIQYF.